These 29 T cell receptor beta chains originate from one sample sequenced in a study of post-analysis software for immune sequencing data. General observations from the study: TRBV5-6, TRBV5-1 and TRBV20-1 were among 4 or 5 TRBV segments more frequent in patients than controls.

Unique molecular identifiers were built into the TCR beta cDNA libraries. One entry per CDR3 protein, called by TCRdb with MiXCR from the PCR reads. The data show 650,000 to 850,000 distinct CDR3 sequences, roughly half seen once. For these TCRs, the target antigens are not known. Sequenced input: blood. The receptor set was obtained from a girl aged 10-17 years with multiple sclerosis.

The genes are TRBV6-6 and TRBJ1-1; D may be TRBD1 (5 bases). The CDR3 is 16 residues long. V was trimmed by 3 bases and J by 1 base, leaving 15 bases between them. In germline, CDR1 is MNHNY, CDR2 SVGAGI (reference sequence). DNA of the CDR3: TGTGCCAGCAGTTATTTGGTCAGGGCCACGAACACTGAAGCTTTCTTT. Protein: CASSYLVRATNTEAFF.

This chain uses TRBV2 with TRBJ1-2; TRBD1 is a possible D gene (5 bases). Between the trimmed V and J ends, which lost 1 base and 2 bases, there was a span of 8 bases. Germline CDR1 SNHLY, CDR2 FYNNEI. The CDR3 runs to 14 residues. This chain's CDR3 is CASSEGDRNYGYTF. The CDR3 DNA reads as TGTGCCAGCAGTGAAGGTGACAGAAACTATGGCTACACCTTC.

This rearrangement joins TRBV20-1 to TRBJ2-4; D not certain. Trimming removed 5 bases from V and 0 bases from J, with 14 bases in between. This CDR3 has 15 residues. From germline, CDR1 is DFQATT and CDR2 SNEGSKA (reference sequence). The CDR3 loop reads CSAGISELAKNIQYF. CDR3 in DNA: TGCAGTGCTGGTATTTCAGAGCTAGCCAAAAACATTCAGTACTTC.

This clonotype was counted between two and nine times. The chain couples TRBV29-1 to TRBJ2-1; D is perhaps TRBD1 or TRBD2 (5 bases each). CDR3 size: 11 residues. The ends were cut back, 6 bases at V and 12 bases at J, with 15 bases in the middle. From germline, CDR1 is SQVTM and CDR2 ANQGSEA. The CDR3 bases are TGCAGCGTCGACGGGGTGAGGGGGCAGTTCTTC. Translated, it gives CSVDGVRGQFF.

The chain joins TRBV5-1 to TRBJ2-7, with 7 bases identical to TRBD1. V gave up 2 bases and J gave up 5 bases; unmatched junction bases: 7. The length of the CDR3 is 14 residues. Germline assignment: CDR1 SGHRS and CDR2 YFSETQ. The CDR3 DNA is TGCGCCAGCAGCTTACACAGGGGAATTAACGAGCAGTACTTC. As protein: CASSLHRGINEQYF.

This chain links TRBV3-1 with TRBJ2-1; 7 bases match TRBD2. Germline V lookup: CDR1 LGHDT, CDR2 YNNKEL (reference sequence). Trimming removed 1 base from V and 6 bases from J; junction bases left unmatched: 3. This CDR3 comprises 14 residues. CDR3 nucleotide sequence: TGTGCCAGCAGCCAAGGACTAGCATCCAATGAGCAGTTCTTC. As protein: CASSQGLASNEQFF.

This clonotype was detected only a few times. The gene calls are TRBV20-1 and TRBJ1-5, with D tentatively TRBD1 (5 bases). Trimming pared 3 bases from V and 2 bases from J, leaving 11 bases between. CDR3 length: 14 amino acids. CDR1 is DFQATT, CDR2 SNEGSKA, per germline (reference sequence). CDR3 loop: CSASRDAGNQPQHF. The CDR3 region has the DNA TGCAGTGCTAGTAGGGACGCGGGCAATCAGCCCCAGCATTTT.

As DNA, the CDR3 is TGTGCCAGCAGTGAGCAGGGGGTACAGCCCCAGCATTTT. This encodes CASSEQGVQPQHF. This chain connects TRBV25-1 to TRBJ1-5, with 7 bases matching TRBD1. This CDR3 is 13 amino acids long. Germline V gene data show CDR1 as MGHDK and CDR2 as SYGVNS. V was clipped by 3 bases and J by 7 bases; unmatched bases: 3.

CDR3 loop: CASTLDSISYEQYF. The CDR3 DNA is TGTGCCAGCACCTTAGACAGTATCTCCTACGAGCAGTACTTC. The genes are TRBV6-6 and TRBJ2-7, with D possibly matching TRBD1 (5 bases). The CDR3 length is 14 residues. Germline V gene sequence: CDR1 MNHNY, CDR2 SVGAGI (reference sequence). The ends were cut back, 7 bases at V and 0 bases at J, with 13 bases in the middle.

This clonotype was detected a few times. The chain recombines TRBV5-1 with TRBJ1-6, with D unclear. The germline CDR1 and CDR2 sequences are SGHRS and YFSETQ. The CDR3 loop spans 15 amino acids. Trimming pared 4 bases from V and 9 bases from J, leaving 17 bases between. The CDR3 reads CASSPESGSVSPLHF. In DNA, the CDR3 is TGCGCCAGCAGCCCCGAATCCGGGTCTGTTTCACCCCTCCACTTT.

This clonotype was detected a few times. The V and J genes are TRBV19 and TRBJ2-4, with D tentatively TRBD1 (6 bases). In germline, CDR1 is LNHDA, CDR2 SQIVND (reference sequence). The CDR3 consists of 13 residues. V was trimmed by 6 bases and J by 4 bases, leaving 10 bases between them. The CDR3 loop reads CASSGQRKNIQYF. The CDR3 DNA sequence: TGTGCCAGTAGCGGACAGAGAAAAAACATTCAGTACTTC.

This clonotype has more than one count but fewer than ten. V is TRBV12-3 or TRBV12-4 and J is TRBJ2-7; TRBD2 matches 11 bases. The CDR3 consists of 15 residues. V lost 3 bases to trimming and J lost 5 bases; unmatched junction nucleotides: 6. CDR3 nucleotides: TGTGCCAGCAGTTTCACTAGCGGGAGTGGGAACGAGCAGTACTTC. This gives the protein CASSFTSGSGNEQYF.

The V gene is TRBV6-1, the J gene TRBJ2-3; D perhaps matches TRBD2 (6 bases). CDR3 size: 15 residues. The germline CDR1 and CDR2 sequences are MNHNS and SASEGT. The germline V and J ends were trimmed by 7 bases and 3 bases, with 17 bases remaining between them. DNA of the CDR3: TGTGCCAGCACTAGACTAGGGGCAACGACAGATACGCAGTATTTT. Encoded protein: CASTRLGATTDTQYF.

V usage is TRBV5-5 and J usage is TRBJ2-1; D may match TRBD1 or TRBD2 (5 bases each). This CDR3 is built from 16 residues. Trimming removed 4 bases at V and 4 bases at J, with 18 bases between. The V gene's germline CDR1 is SGHKS and CDR2 YYEKEE (reference sequence). The CDR3 DNA follows: TGTGCCAGCAGCCAGTTGCCGGGGCCTAGTTACAATGAGCAGTTCTTC. Its translation: CASSQLPGPSYNEQFF.

Here the CDR3 reads CSVAPQLAANEQFF. For the CDR3, the DNA is TGCAGCGTTGCGCCCCAACTAGCGGCCAATGAGCAGTTCTTC. The genes are TRBV29-1 and TRBJ2-1; 8 nucleotides match TRBD2. V gave up 4 bases and J gave up 6 bases; unmatched junction bases: 8. CDR1 is SQVTM, CDR2 ANQGSEA, per germline. The CDR3 runs 14 residues.

There are a few counts of this clonotype. This chain uses TRBV6-4 with TRBJ2-3; TRBD1 matches 9 bases. Germline values: CDR1 MRHNA, CDR2 SNTAGT. The CDR3 contains 15 residues. J gave up 3 bases and V 5 bases, and 6 bases lay outside the gene matches. The chain's CDR3 is CASSTSTGGTDTQYF. CDR3 DNA: TGTGCCAGCAGTACATCGACAGGGGGGACAGATACGCAGTATTTT.

J is TRBJ2-7 and V is TRBV12-3 or TRBV12-4; D gene ambiguous. Trimming cost V 3 bases and J 6 bases, with 6 bases left between them. This CDR3 contains 11 residues. As DNA, the CDR3 is TGTGCCAGCAGTTTTTATGGCGAGCAGTACTTC. Encoded protein: CASSFYGEQYF.

This clonotype appeared many times. The V call is TRBV7-2, the J call TRBJ2-7; 12 bases fit TRBD2. The CDR3 covers 16 residues. The V and J ends lost 4 bases and 4 bases, in that order; junction bases with no gene match: 8. CDR1 and CDR2 from the germline V gene are SGHTA and FQGNSA. The CDR3 region is CASSSRLAGESYEQYF. CDR3 coding DNA: TGTGCCAGCAGCTCCAGACTAGCGGGAGAGAGTTACGAGCAGTACTTC.

This clonotype was recorded a few times. V usage is TRBV7-3 and J usage is TRBJ2-1; a weak D match, TRBD2 (6 bases). The CDR3 is made up of 16 amino acids. Per the germline V gene, CDR1 is SGHTA and CDR2 is FQGTGA. Trimming removed 5 bases from V and 4 bases from J, with 18 bases in between. CDR3 amino acids: CASSPRVLGGYNEQFF. The CDR3 bases are TGTGCCAGCAGCCCAAGGGTATTGGGGGGATACAATGAGCAGTTCTTC.

This clonotype appeared a single time. The V call is TRBV7-9, the J call TRBJ2-7; D tentatively fits TRBD1 or TRBD2 (5 bases each). This CDR3 has 14 amino acids. Deletions cut 5 bases from V and 3 bases from J, with 14 bases between. Germline V gene data show CDR1 as SEHNR and CDR2 as FQNEAQ (reference sequence). Here the CDR3 reads CASSARDGFYEQYF. Written as DNA, the CDR3 is TGTGCCAGCAGCGCCCGGGACGGATTCTACGAGCAGTACTTC.

The J gene is TRBJ2-1, the V gene TRBV7-8; possibly TRBD2 for D (5 bases). Germline loops: CDR1 SGHVS, CDR2 FQNEAQ. The CDR3 sequence is 14 residues long. Trimming took 3 bases from V and 5 from J, leaving 11 bases between them. The CDR3 DNA reads TGTGCCAGCAGCTTCGCAGCGGATGACAATGAGCAGTTCTTC. Its protein product is CASSFAADDNEQFF.

This clonotype showed up just a few times. The rearrangement joins TRBV11-2 to TRBJ2-7; 8 nucleotides line up with TRBD1. The CDR3 has 13 amino acids. CDR1 is SGHAT, CDR2 FQNNGV, per germline. Unmatched junction bases numbered 6, after V lost 5 bases and J lost 6 bases. CDR3 sequence: CASSILDRGEQYF. The CDR3, as DNA: TGTGCCAGCAGCATACTCGACAGGGGCGAGCAGTACTTC.

V is TRBV5-1 and J is TRBJ2-7; 9 bases are a match to TRBD2. This CDR3 is built from 16 residues. With 0 bases clipped from V and 7 bases from J, the junction kept 11 bases outside the gene matches. CDR1 SGHRS and CDR2 YFSETQ come from the germline V gene. As DNA, the CDR3 is TGCGCCAGCAGCTTGGCCTTAGCGGGAGTGGTCTCGGAGCAGTACTTC. Translated: CASSLALAGVVSEQYF.

This clonotype turned up a few times. The chain employs TRBV4-1 and TRBJ1-2; 7 bases are a match to TRBD1. The CDR3 has 15 residues. The germline CDR1 and CDR2 sequences are MGHRA and YSYEKL. Trimming took 1 base from V and 2 from J; bases not matched to a gene: 4. CDR3 amino acids: CASSQVDRANYGYTF. Here the CDR3 DNA reads TGCGCCAGCAGCCAAGTTGACAGGGCCAACTATGGCTACACCTTC.

The CDR3 nucleotides are TGTGCCACCAGTGATCCCGGGGGGGTTAGCACAGATACGCAGTATTTT. Encoded protein: CATSDPGGVSTDTQYF. The V gene is TRBV24-1, the J gene TRBJ2-3, with TRBD2 matching 8 bases. This CDR3 is built from 16 residues. The V and J ends lost 3 bases and 0 bases, in that order; junction bases with no gene match: 4. CDR1 KGHDR and CDR2 SFDVKD come from the germline V gene.

This rearrangement joins TRBV2 to TRBJ2-5; 9 bases align to TRBD2. Trimming removed 6 bases from V and 2 bases from J; junction bases left unmatched: 7. The length of the CDR3 is 15 residues. Germline lookup yields CDR1 SNHLY and CDR2 FYNNEI. The CDR3 DNA reads TGTGCCAGCAGAGACACGACTAGCGGTCAAGAGACCCAGTACTTC. It specifies CASRDTTSGQETQYF. Using reference TRBV2 and TRBJ2-5 for the parts outside the CDR3, the full variable domain is EPEVTQTPSHQVTQMGQEVILRCVPISNHLYFYWYRQILGQKVEFLVSFYNNEISEKSEIFDDQFSVERPDGSNFTLKIRSTKLEDSAMYFCASRDTTSGQETQYFGPGTRLLVL.

The sample holds a few counts of this clonotype. Germline is not matched at one junction end, which may reflect a read error. The chain joins TRBV7-9 to TRBJ2-1; TRBD2 might be the D (7 bases). This CDR3 region has 16 residues. Germline V gene sequence: CDR1 SEHNR, CDR2 FQNEAQ (reference sequence). The CDR3 DNA sequence: TGTGTCAGCTCCGCGAGGGGGGGCCGCACTCCCAACGAGCAGTTCTTC. Translated: CVSSARGGRTPNEQFF.

The CDR3 region has the DNA TGCAGTGCGTCCCAGGGGATGGTTCAGCCCCAGCATTTT. This sequence encodes CSASQGMVQPQHF. The chain uses TRBV20-1 and TRBJ1-5; tentatively, D is TRBD1 (6 bases). The CDR3 totals 13 residues. The germline CDR1 and CDR2 sequences are DFQATT and SNEGSKA (reference sequence). Trimming left V 6 bases short and J 6 bases short, with 15 bases between.

This clonotype showed up just a few times. V and J are TRBV29-1 and TRBJ2-1, with 10 bases that match TRBD2. Germline-derived CDR1 and CDR2 are SQVTM and ANQGSEA. The CDR3 sequence is 17 residues long. The J segment lost 1 base and the V segment lost 5 bases, leaving 11 bases of the junction unmatched. The CDR3 is CSVSGHGLADSYNEQFF. CDR3 coding DNA: TGCAGCGTTTCCGGACACGGACTAGCGGATTCCTACAATGAGCAGTTCTTC.